The 9 T cell receptor beta chains presented below share a single source sample, sequenced in a study of T cells in Graves' hyperthyroidism and ophthalmopathy. RNA transcripts served as the template for amplifying TCR beta CDR3 regions. HTBI primers drove first-round RT-PCR of the TCR CDR3. TCRdb re-derived calls from the multiplex PCR reads in MiXCR, one entry per CDR3 protein. The sample consists of around 380,000 distinct CDR3 sequences, 13% of them appearing once. Sequenced: blood. Every receptor here comes from a man younger than 45 with Graves' hyperthyroidism that later progressed to Graves' ophthalmopathy.

This clonotype was counted between two and nine times. This sequence joins TRBV4-2 and TRBJ2-7; 9 bases align to TRBD1. J lost 6 bases, V lost 5 bases, and 11 bases had no gene match. Germline CDR1 LGHNA, CDR2 YNFKEQ. This CDR3 has 15 residues. The CDR3 spells CASSRAIGTGIEQYF. The CDR3 bases are TGTGCCAGCAGCAGGGCAATCGGGACAGGGATCGAGCAGTACTTC.

As concerns this clonotype: A much larger clone differs from this one at a single base, so this may be a read error. The chain couples TRBV28 to TRBJ1-1; D remains ambiguous. The V gene's germline CDR1 is MDHEN and CDR2 SYDVKM. The CDR3 runs to 15 residues. Written as DNA, the CDR3 is TGTGCCAGCAGCCCATCGACGGCCTTTGACACTGAAGCTTACTTT. This encodes CASSPSTAFDTEAYF.

Ten or more counts support this clonotype. The rearrangement uses TRBV11-2 and TRBJ1-4, with 8 bases matching TRBD1. The CDR3 sequence is 15 residues long. In germline, CDR1 is SGHAT, CDR2 FQNNGV. V was pared by 5 bases and J by 5 bases, with 7 bases of the junction left unmatched. The CDR3 loop reads CASSVTGGGNEKLFF. For the CDR3, the DNA is TGTGCCAGCAGCGTAACAGGGGGTGGGAATGAAAAACTGTTTTTT.

A remark on this clonotype: A much larger clone differs from this one at a single base, so this may be a read error. J is TRBJ2-1 and V is TRBV3-1, with D maybe TRBD2 (5 bases). This CDR3 comprises 15 residues. In germline, CDR1 is LGHDT, CDR2 YNNKEL (reference sequence). This CDR3 is CASGQADRSYNEQFF. The DNA of the CDR3 is TGTGCCAGCGGCCAAGCGGACCGCTCCTACAATGAGCAGTTCTTC.

This clonotype was detected many times. The chain joins TRBV28 to TRBJ2-1; the D is unclear. The CDR3 length is 14 residues. Between the trimmed V and J ends, which lost 10 bases and 0 bases, there was a span of 13 bases. The germline V gene has CDR1 MDHEN and CDR2 SYDVKM. This CDR3 is CATSLIDSYNEQFF. The DNA of the CDR3 is TGTGCCACCAGCCTGATTGACTCCTACAATGAGCAGTTCTTC.

The rearrangement links TRBV6-9 to TRBJ1-3, with D perhaps TRBD1 (6 bases). The V end was cut by 5 bases, the J end by 0 bases, with 11 bases between. Germline V gives CDR1 MNHGY, CDR2 SVAAGI. This CDR3 is 15 amino acids long. In DNA, the CDR3 is TGTGCCAGCAGTCGGACAGTTAGCTCTGGAAACACCATATATTTT. It is translated as CASSRTVSSGNTIYF.

This chain uses TRBV5-4 with TRBJ2-7; D is uncertain. Looked up from germline, CDR1 is SGHNT and CDR2 is YYREEE (reference sequence). The CDR3 spans 15 residues. Trimming shortened V by 3 bases and J by 0 bases, and 13 bases separated the two germline ends. Written as DNA, the CDR3 is TGTGCCAGCAGCTCTCAGCTGCTTAGCTCCTACGAGCAGTACTTC. It translates to CASSSQLLSSYEQYF. The variable domain in full, with the rest retrieved from reference TRBV5-4 and TRBJ2-7, is ETGVTQSPTHLIKTRGQQVTLRCSSQSGHNTVSWYQQALGQGPQFIFQYYREEENGRGNFPPRFSGLQFPNYSSELNVNALELDDSALYLCASSSQLLSSYEQYFGPGTRLTVT.

This clonotype was picked up a small number of times. The rearrangement links TRBV2 to TRBJ2-1; tentative D call: TRBD2 (5 bases). The germline V and J ends were trimmed by 10 bases and 6 bases, with 13 bases remaining between them. This CDR3 comprises 12 residues. Germline values: CDR1 SNHLY, CDR2 FYNNEI. The CDR3 DNA is TGTGCCATCCTGGATGGAGGCAATGAGCAGTTCTTC. Encoded protein: CAILDGGNEQFF.

This clonotype has ten or more counts. V is TRBV30 and J is TRBJ1-5; D is unresolved. CDR1 and CDR2 from the germline V gene are GTSNPN and SVGIG (reference sequence). The CDR3 sequence is 14 residues long. Trimming removed 3 bases from V and 3 bases from J, with 12 bases in between. The chain's CDR3 is CAWSQPGANQPQHF. Written as DNA, the CDR3 is TGTGCCTGGAGCCAACCAGGTGCCAATCAGCCCCAGCATTTT.